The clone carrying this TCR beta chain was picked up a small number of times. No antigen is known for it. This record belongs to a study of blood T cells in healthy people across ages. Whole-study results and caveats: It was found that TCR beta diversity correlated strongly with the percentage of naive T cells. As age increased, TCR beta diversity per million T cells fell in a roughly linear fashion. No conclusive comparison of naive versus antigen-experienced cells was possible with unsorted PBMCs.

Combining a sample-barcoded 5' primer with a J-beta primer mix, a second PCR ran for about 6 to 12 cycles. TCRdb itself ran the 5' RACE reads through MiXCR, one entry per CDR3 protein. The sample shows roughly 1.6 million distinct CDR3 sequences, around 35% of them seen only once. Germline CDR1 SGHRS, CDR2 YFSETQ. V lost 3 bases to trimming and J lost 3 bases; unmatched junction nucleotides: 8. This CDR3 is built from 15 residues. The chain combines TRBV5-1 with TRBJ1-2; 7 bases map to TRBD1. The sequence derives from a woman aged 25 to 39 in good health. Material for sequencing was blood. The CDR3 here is CASSSGDSNYYGYTF. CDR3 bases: TGCGCCAGCAGCTCGGGGGACAGTAATTACTATGGCTACACCTTC.